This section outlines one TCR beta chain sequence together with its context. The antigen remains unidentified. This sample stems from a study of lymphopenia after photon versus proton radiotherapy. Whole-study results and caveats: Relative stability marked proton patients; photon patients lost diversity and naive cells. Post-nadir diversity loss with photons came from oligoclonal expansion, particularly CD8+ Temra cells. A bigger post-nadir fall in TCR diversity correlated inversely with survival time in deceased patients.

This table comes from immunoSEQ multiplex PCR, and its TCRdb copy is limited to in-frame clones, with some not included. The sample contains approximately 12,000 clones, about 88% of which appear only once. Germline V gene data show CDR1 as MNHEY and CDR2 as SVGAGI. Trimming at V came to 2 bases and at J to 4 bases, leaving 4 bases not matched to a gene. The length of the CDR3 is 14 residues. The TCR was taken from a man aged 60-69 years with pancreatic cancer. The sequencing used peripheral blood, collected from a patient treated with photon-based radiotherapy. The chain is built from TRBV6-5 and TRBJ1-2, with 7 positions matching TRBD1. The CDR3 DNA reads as TGTGCCAGCAGTTACCAGGGACAGTTCTATGGCTACACCTTC. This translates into CASSYQGQFYGYTF.